The rows below give T cell receptor beta chains drawn from one sample of a study of CDR3 diversity in severe acne. TCRdb redid the calling of the PCR reads with MiXCR, one entry per CDR3 protein. The sample lists about 90,000 distinct CDR3 sequences; approximately 54% were seen once. Sequencing was done on a sample of blood. These receptor sequences come from a male donor with severe acne vulgaris. Both conserved end residues are part of each CDR3. D genes are given only for firm matches. The listing skips clone size in some rows; elsewhere it reads once, few, many or a size class.

.	TRBV19	14	many	TRBJ2-1	TGTGCCAGTAAGGGCCTAGCAAGTAACAATGAGCAGTTCTTC	CASKGLASNNEQFF
.	TRBV7-3	19	.	TRBJ2-3	.	CASSFYICSASPIGDTQYF
.	TRBV4-3	14	.	TRBJ2-2	TGCGCCAGCAGCCAAGCAGGGTACACCGGGGAGCTGTTTTTT	CASSQAGYTGELFF
TRBD2	TRBV24-1	15	.	TRBJ2-5	TGTGCCACCAGTGATACTAGCGGGAGCCCAGAGACCCAGTACTTC	CATSDTSGSPETQYF
.	TRBV7-6	15	.	TRBJ2-3	TGTGCCAGCAGCTTTGTAGCGGTTTCTGCAGATACGCAGTATTTT	CASSFVAVSADTQYF
.	TRBV7-9	16	.	TRBJ1-3	TGTGTCAGCAGCTTAGGGGCGGAGATCTCTGGAAACACCATATATTTT	CVSSLGAEISGNTIYF
.	TRBV2	10	.	TRBJ2-7	TGTGCCAGCAGTGGCGACAGGTGGTACTTC	CASSGDRWYF
TRBD1	TRBV27	15	.	TRBJ2-2	TGTGCCAGCAGTCAGGGACAGGGGGCAACCGGGGAGCTGTTTTTT	CASSQGQGATGELFF
TRBD1	TRBV10-3	15	.	TRBJ2-5	TGTGCCATCAAGCCGGGACAGGAGACCGTTGAGACCCAGTACTTC	CAIKPGQETVETQYF
.	TRBV10-2	15	many	TRBJ2-1	TGCGCCAGCCGGGACTTTATGAGCTCCTACAATGAGCAGTTCTTC	CASRDFMSSYNEQFF
.	TRBV12-3/TRBV12-4	12	few	TRBJ1-2	TGTGCCAGCAGCCTTAGTCCAAACGCCTACACCTTC	CASSLSPNAYTF
TRBD2	TRBV4-3	13	many	TRBJ2-7	TGCGCCAGCAGCCAAGGACTAGCGGGTGAGCAGTACTTC	CASSQGLAGEQYF
.	TRBV12-3/TRBV12-4	14	.	TRBJ2-6	TGTGCCAGCAGTCCAGGGGCTGGGGCCAACGTCCTGACTTTC	CASSPGAGANVLTF
TRBD1	TRBV6-1	15	.	TRBJ2-7	TGTGCCAGCAGTGAATCCGGGACAGGAAGCTACGAGCAGTACTTC	CASSESGTGSYEQYF
TRBD2	TRBV10-3	16	.	TRBJ2-1	TGTGCCATCAGGACGACTAGCGGGAGGGAGGTAGATGAGCAGTTCTTC	CAIRTTSGREVDEQFF
.	TRBV6-5	14	.	TRBJ2-1	TGTGCCAGCAGTTACACAAGAGCTACCTATGAGCAGTTCTTC	CASSYTRATYEQFF
.	TRBV6-5	13	.	TRBJ2-2	TGTGCCAGCAGTTACCCAGGGTCCGGGGAGCTGTTTTTT	CASSYPGSGELFF
.	TRBV7-6	15	.	TRBJ2-1	TGTGCCAGCACACCTACTGCTGGGAGTAACAATGAGCAGTTCTTC	CASTPTAGSNNEQFF
.	TRBV25-1	13	.	TRBJ2-1	TGTGCCAGCAGTGAGATGGAATACAATGAGCAGTTCTTC	CASSEMEYNEQFF
.	TRBV7-9	11	many	TRBJ1-6	TGTGCCAGCAGCAGAGACTCACCCCTCCACTTT	CASSRDSPLHF
TRBD2	TRBV3-1	14	.	TRBJ2-3	TGTGCCAGCAGCCAAGAACTAGCGAGAGATACGCAGTATTTT	CASSQELARDTQYF
TRBD1	TRBV27	15	many	TRBJ1-5	TGTGCCAGCAGTCCGGGGACAGGGGGCAATCAGCCCCAGCATTTT	CASSPGTGGNQPQHF
TRBD1	TRBV9	17	few	TRBJ1-1	TGTGTGCCCCCCCTATCCGGGACAGGGCCTCTTCGCACTGAAGCTTTCTTT	CVPPLSGTGPLRTEAFF
.	TRBV7-2	11	medium-sized	TRBJ2-1	TGTGCCAGCAGCTTAGAATTCGGGCAGTTCTTC	CASSLEFGQFF
.	TRBV5-6	14	few	TRBJ2-2	TGTGCCAGCAGCTTCTCGGAAATGGCCGGGGAGCTGTTTTTT	CASSFSEMAGELFF
TRBD1	TRBV4-1	15	.	TRBJ2-7	TGCGCCAGCAGCCAAAACCGGGACAGCTACTACGAGCAGTACTTC	CASSQNRDSYYEQYF
TRBD1	TRBV30	11	.	TRBJ1-5	TGTGCCTGGGGACAGGGCCAGCCCCAGCATTTT	CAWGQGQPQHF
.	TRBV19	16	many	TRBJ2-3	TGTGCCAGTAGTATGACCCCTGGCAGGGGCACAGATACGCAGTATTTT	CASSMTPGRGTDTQYF
TRBD2	TRBV7-2	17	.	TRBJ2-4	TGTGCCAGCAGCTCCTGGACTAGCGGGGGTCAGGAAAACATTCAGTACTTC	CASSSWTSGGQENIQYF
TRBD2	TRBV25-1	18	.	TRBJ2-2	TGTGCCAGCACCGAATCGGCTAGCGGGAGTTTGTACACCGGGGAGCTGTTTTTT	CASTESASGSLYTGELFF
.	TRBV29-1	17	.	TRBJ1-5	TGCAGCGTTGACCTCAGGTGGGTTGTCAGCAGCAATCAGCCCCAGCATTTT	CSVDLRWVVSSNQPQHF
TRBD2	TRBV5-6	16	.	TRBJ2-1	TGTGCCAGCAGCTTGGCTAGCGGGAGGGCCTCAAATGAGCAGTTCTTC	CASSLASGRASNEQFF
.	TRBV25-1	13	few	TRBJ1-6	TGTGCCAGCAGTGTGGGTCAGAATTCACCCCTCCACTTT	CASSVGQNSPLHF
.	TRBV11-2	14	.	TRBJ2-7	TGTGCCAGCAGCTTAGCAGGGCTGTGGTACGAGCAGTACTTC	CASSLAGLWYEQYF
.	TRBV7-9	13	.	TRBJ2-7	TGTGCCAGCAGCTTAGTAGCAGATTACGAGCAGTACTTC	CASSLVADYEQYF
TRBD2	TRBV10-3	16	many	TRBJ2-7	TGTGCCATCAGTGACCAAACTAGCGGGGCAGGCTACGAGCAGTACTTC	CAISDQTSGAGYEQYF
.	TRBV12-3/TRBV12-4	16	many	TRBJ2-1	TGTGCCAGCAGTTTTGATCAAGGGGAGCGGTACAATGAGCAGTTCTTC	CASSFDQGERYNEQFF
.	TRBV19	14	many	TRBJ2-3	TGTGCCAGTAGTCTCCGGACAGGCACAGATACGCAGTATTTT	CASSLRTGTDTQYF
TRBD1	TRBV5-4	16	.	TRBJ2-5	TGTGCCAGCAGCTTGTCCCCGGGACAGGGGAGCGAGACCCAGTACTTC	CASSLSPGQGSETQYF
TRBD1	TRBV19	14	.	TRBJ2-2	TGTGCCAGCCAGACAGGGGCGGGCACCGGGGAGCTGTTTTTT	CASQTGAGTGELFF
TRBD1	TRBV9	16	few	TRBJ1-3	TGTGCCAGCAGCCCAACGGGACAGGGGACTGGAAACACCATATATTTT	CASSPTGQGTGNTIYF
.	TRBV10-3	12	.	TRBJ2-7	TGTGCCAGCAGAACAGGGTTGGGCGAGCAGTGCTTC	CASRTGLGEQCF
.	TRBV27	16	once	TRBJ2-2	TGTGCCATCGGGATTGGAGCGGGCTCGAACACCGGGGAGCTGTTTTTT	CAIGIGAGSNTGELFF
TRBD2	TRBV5-6	16	.	TRBJ2-5	TGTGCCAGCAGCCAAGACGGACTAGTTTACCAAGAGACCCAGTACTTC	CASSQDGLVYQETQYF
.	TRBV5-4	13	.	TRBJ1-1	TGTGCCAGCAGCACTAACGGGAACACTGAAGCTTTCTTT	CASSTNGNTEAFF
.	TRBV6-1	16	few	TRBJ2-3	TGTGCCAGCACCCCCGTCGGGGGGCGCGGGACAGATACGCAGTATTTT	CASTPVGGRGTDTQYF
TRBD2	TRBV30	20	many	TRBJ2-1	TGTGCCTGGAGTGTACTGGGGCTAGCGGGACTATCCGGGGGGGGCAATGAGCAGTTCTTC	CAWSVLGLAGLSGGGNEQFF
TRBD2	TRBV19	15	many	TRBJ2-7	TGTGCCAGTAGTAAAACTAGCGGGGCCTCCTACGAGCAGTACTTC	CASSKTSGASYEQYF
.	TRBV29-1	14	many	TRBJ2-5	TGCAGCACTGAGGCAGGGTGGGGCCAAGAGACCCAGTACTTC	CSTEAGWGQETQYF
TRBD1	TRBV20-1	13	.	TRBJ1-1	TGCAGTGCTCTGGACAGGGCGCTAACTGAAGCTTTCTTT	CSALDRALTEAFF
.	TRBV20-1	13	.	TRBJ2-7	TGCAGTGCTAGGGGTCAGAGCTCCTACGAGCAGTACTTC	CSARGQSSYEQYF
.	TRBV12-5	12	once	TRBJ2-7	TGTGCTAGTGGTTTAGGAGGATACGAGCAGTACTTC	CASGLGGYEQYF
TRBD2	TRBV2	16	.	TRBJ2-5	TGTGCCAGCAGTGAAGCAGCGGGGGGTGGAAGAGAGACCCAGTACTTC	CASSEAAGGGRETQYF
TRBD1	TRBV7-9	15	once	TRBJ2-2	TGTGCCAGCAGCCCTGTAGGGGGCCCCGCCGGGGAGCTGTTTTTT	CASSPVGGPAGELFF
.	TRBV28	14	many	TRBJ1-2	TGTGCCAGCAGTTTGGCGTCTAGGGGGTATGGCTACACCTTC	CASSLASRGYGYTF
.	TRBV11-3	12	.	TRBJ2-3	TGTGCCAACAGCCTAGGGCTAGATACGCAGTATTTT	CANSLGLDTQYF
TRBD1	TRBV7-8	14	.	TRBJ2-7	TGTGCCAGCAGCCTCAGGGACAGATACTACGAGCAGTACTTC	CASSLRDRYYEQYF
TRBD1	TRBV28	13	many	TRBJ1-5	TGTGCCAGCAGTCTGAGCTCCACAGGGGGCCCCTTTTTT	CASSLSSTGGPFF
.	TRBV5-5	14	.	TRBJ2-7	TGCGCCAGCAGTAGGTCAGGGAGCCCCTACGAGCAGTACTTC	CASSRSGSPYEQYF
.	TRBV9	16	few	TRBJ1-1	TGTGCCAGCAGCGTAGACTGGGGGCCGGGGGACACTGAAGCTTTCTTT	CASSVDWGPGDTEAFF